Below, 5 T cell receptor beta chains from the same sample are listed, as sequenced in a study of shared clonotypes between healthy human individuals. Profiled with immunoSEQ multiplex PCR; TCRdb holds only in-frame clones, not every one. Among some 240,000 clones, about 69% were seen once, and the ten largest hold roughly 10%. Sequenced input: memory CD4+ T cells sorted from blood. Subset specified: CD45RA-negative fraction. The receptors come from a man aged 30-40 years in good health.

There are a few counts of this clone. The V gene is TRBV9, the J gene TRBJ2-1, with D perhaps matching TRBD1 (5 bases). The CDR3 is made up of 17 amino acids. The V gene's germline CDR1 is SGDLS and CDR2 YYNGEE. V was shortened by 0 bases and J by 5 bases, with 18 bases between the two germline ends. This chain's CDR3 is CASSVVGAGMGNNEQFF. DNA of the CDR3: TGTGCCAGCAGCGTAGTAGGGGCAGGGATGGGAAACAATGAGCAGTTCTTC.

The rearrangement uses TRBV30 and TRBJ2-5; possibly TRBD2 for D (5 bases). Germline V gives CDR1 GTSNPN, CDR2 SVGIG (reference sequence). Trimming removed 4 bases from V and 0 bases from J, with 12 bases in between. This CDR3 is built from 14 residues. The CDR3 DNA reads as TGTGCCTGGACCACCGAGCGGAACCAAGAGACCCAGTACTTC. This gives the protein CAWTTERNQETQYF.

The chain uses TRBV7-8 and TRBJ2-3, with 14 nucleotides matching TRBD2. V lost 9 bases to trimming and J lost 3 bases; unmatched junction nucleotides: 11. This CDR3 has 17 amino acids. The germline CDR1 and CDR2 sequences are SGHVS and FQNEAQ. The CDR3 DNA sequence: TGTGCCAGTAGGAGGGGAGGGACTAGCGGGAGTACAGATACGCAGTATTTT. Translated: CASRRGGTSGSTDTQYF.

This chain uses TRBV2 with TRBJ2-7, with 12 bases identical to TRBD2. V dropped 4 bases and J dropped 4; count of bases not matched to a gene: 8. This CDR3 region has 16 residues. CDR1 and CDR2 from the germline V gene are SNHLY and FYNNEI. The DNA for the CDR3 is TGTGCCAGCAGTGGTTCGCCTAGCGGGAGGGGGTACGAGCAGTACTTC. It is translated as CASSGSPSGRGYEQYF.

The chain is built from TRBV10-2 and TRBJ1-2, with TRBD1 matching 10 bases. Germline V lookup: CDR1 WSHSY, CDR2 SAAADI. The CDR3 totals 13 residues. J lost 6 bases, V lost 4 bases, and 2 bases had no gene match. The CDR3 reads CASSVDRGNGYTF. The CDR3 nucleotides read TGCGCCAGCAGTGTGGACAGGGGGAATGGCTACACCTTC.